This T cell receptor beta chain is drawn from a study of cytomegalovirus exposure and HLA in healthy donors. Overall study: Unique TCR beta sequences numbering approximately 100 million came from approximately 180 million T cells in an earlier analysis.

Primers: 60 Vbeta forward and 13 Jbeta reverse. The assay was immunoSEQ multiplex PCR, and TCRdb's table has in-frame clones only and misses some. In the table there are some 140,000 clones, approximately 80% of which are singletons. Material: PBMCs. This sequence originates from a female donor in good health and CMV-seropositive.

The CDR3 is CSALFSYGYTF. CDR3 DNA: TGCAGTGCTCTTTTCAGCTATGGCTACACCTTC. The rearrangement links TRBV20-1 to TRBJ1-2, with D unclear. The CDR3 contains 11 residues. Trimming took off 5 bases at V and 4 bases at J, with 8 bases between the two ends. From germline, CDR1 is DFQATT and CDR2 SNEGSKA (reference sequence).